These 32 T cell receptor beta chains originate from one sample sequenced in a study of memory CD4+ T cells and cytomegalovirus serostatus. Libraries were prepared by immunoSEQ multiplex PCR; TCRdb keeps only in-frame clonotypes and omits some of them. In the table there are tens of thousands of clones, approximately 71% of which are singletons. Single viable CD3+CD4+CD8-CD45RO+ cells were sorted as the memory CD4+ T cells. The source material was memory CD4+ T cells from blood. Receptors were obtained from an adult in good health and CMV-seronegative.

The chain combines TRBV19 with TRBJ2-7; 11 bases align to TRBD2. This CDR3 has 14 residues. V lost 4 bases, J lost 5 bases, and 4 bases stayed unmatched. In germline, CDR1 is LNHDA, CDR2 SQIVND (reference sequence). DNA of the CDR3: TGTGCCAGTAGTACTAGCGGGAGGATCGACGAGCAGTACTTC. Encoded protein: CASSTSGRIDEQYF.

In its sample, this clone was seen once. The V call is TRBV29-1, the J call TRBJ2-6, with 9 bases lining up with TRBD1. Germline CDR1 SQVTM, CDR2 ANQGSEA. The ends lost 6 bases at V and 0 bases at J; junction bases unmatched: 3. There are 15 residues in the CDR3. The CDR3 here is CSVGTGISGANVLTF. The CDR3 region has the DNA TGCAGCGTCGGGACAGGGATCTCTGGGGCCAACGTCCTGACTTTC.

This rearrangement joins TRBV4-2 to TRBJ2-2; the match to TRBD2 covers 11 bases. The CDR3 runs to 18 residues. V lost 0 bases to trimming and J lost 6 bases; unmatched junction nucleotides: 9. Germline-derived CDR1 and CDR2 are LGHNA and YNFKEQ. CDR3 loop: CASSQELAGGLVAGELFF. DNA of the CDR3: TGTGCCAGCAGCCAAGAGCTAGCGGGAGGATTGGTGGCCGGGGAGCTGTTTTTT.

The chain uses TRBV2 and TRBJ1-2; possibly TRBD1 for D (6 bases). V was cut by 3 bases and J by 9 bases, with 14 bases left in between. The CDR3 contains 13 residues. CDR1 is SNHLY and CDR2 is FYNNEI in the germline V gene. The CDR3 bases are TGTGCCAGCAGTGAGGGACAAGAGCGGAGCTACACCTTC. As protein: CASSEGQERSYTF.

The V and J genes are TRBV4-2 and TRBJ2-1; TRBD2 matches at 7 bases. CDR1 is LGHNA, CDR2 YNFKEQ, per germline. Trimming removed 1 base from V and 3 bases from J; junction bases left unmatched: 6. This CDR3 comprises 16 residues. DNA for the CDR3: TGTGCCAGCAGCCAAGCGTGGCGGGAGAGCTACAATGAGCAGTTCTTC. Amino acid sequence: CASSQAWRESYNEQFF.

This chain connects TRBV5-1 to TRBJ2-2; TRBD1 matches at 7 bases. The CDR3 loop spans 17 amino acids. Trimming took 0 bases from V and 4 from J; bases not matched to a gene: 9. From germline, CDR1 is SGHRS and CDR2 YFSETQ. CDR3 bases: TGCGCCAGCAGCTTGGGCCCTCGACAGGGAAGCACCGGGGAGCTGTTTTTT. Amino acid sequence: CASSLGPRQGSTGELFF.

As concerns this clone: Other DNA variants within this sample encode the same CDR3. This chain connects TRBV20-1 to TRBJ2-5, with unresolved D. The V end was cut by 5 bases, the J end by 2 bases, with 3 bases between. Germline values: CDR1 DFQATT, CDR2 SNEGSKA (reference sequence). This CDR3 has 10 amino acids. The CDR3 nucleotides read TGCAGTGCTGGGCAAGAGACCCAGTACTTC. It encodes CSAGQETQYF.

The rearrangement joins TRBV9 to TRBJ1-4, with TRBD1 matching 10 bases. This CDR3 spans 14 amino acids. The germline V gene encodes CDR1 SGDLS and CDR2 YYNGEE. Trimming took 4 bases from V and 10 from J; bases not matched to a gene: 7. CDR3 bases: TGTGCCAGCAGCCAGACAGGGGGCGCGGGAAAACTGTTTTTT. This gives the protein CASSQTGGAGKLFF.

This chain connects TRBV29-1 to TRBJ2-7; TRBD1 or TRBD2 may be the D gene (5 bases each). Trimming stripped 6 bases from V and 3 bases from J, with 12 bases between. Per germline, CDR1 SQVTM and CDR2 ANQGSEA. CDR3 length equals 12 residues. In DNA, the CDR3 is TGCAGCGTACGGGGCAGCTACTACGAGCAGTACTTC. This sequence encodes CSVRGSYYEQYF.

This clone was observed a few times. The V and J genes are TRBV18 and TRBJ1-5; D is unclear. This CDR3 has 17 residues. In germline, CDR1 is KGHSH, CDR2 LQKENI. The V gene lost 3 bases and the J gene lost 2 bases, with 17 bases spanning the gap. In nucleotides, the CDR3 is TGTGCCAGCTCACCGATGCCACAAACGGGTGGCAATCAGCCCCAGCATTTT. Its protein is CASSPMPQTGGNQPQHF.

This clone was seen only once. The chain is built from TRBV7-2 and TRBJ1-5; TRBD1 might be the D (6 bases). The CDR3 runs to 17 residues. Trimming took 4 bases from V and 0 from J, leaving 16 bases between them. Germline V gene lookup returns CDR1 SGHTA and CDR2 FQGNSA. Written as DNA, the CDR3 is TGTGCCAGCAGCTCGCCGTCGGACAGTTATAGCAATCAGCCCCAGCATTTT. Translation gives CASSSPSDSYSNQPQHF. Using reference TRBV7-2 and TRBJ1-5 for the parts outside the CDR3, the full variable domain is GAGVSQSPSNKVTEKGKDVELRCDPISGHTALYWYRQSLGQGLEFLIYFQGNSAPDKSGLPSDRFSAERTGGSVSTLTIQRTQQEDSAVYLCASSSPSDSYSNQPQHFGDGTRLSIL.

The chain joins TRBV19 to TRBJ1-5; possible D gene TRBD1, 6 bases. The CDR3 length is 16 residues. Looked up from germline, CDR1 is LNHDA and CDR2 is SQIVND (reference sequence). V was pared by 6 bases and J by 0 bases, with 15 bases between. In DNA, the CDR3 is TGTGCCAGTAGACTAACTGGACAGTCTAGCAATCAGCCCCAGCATTTT. Translation gives CASRLTGQSSNQPQHF.

J is TRBJ2-2 and V is TRBV11-3, with 9 bases aligning to TRBD2. CDR1 and CDR2 (germline): SGHNT, YENEEA. V trimming: 5 bases; J trimming: 6 bases; junction bases outside the gene matches: 13. This CDR3 region has 17 residues. The CDR3, as DNA: TGTGCCAGCAGCCGCTCATTAGCGGGAGTAAACTCCGGGGAGCTGTTTTTT. This encodes CASSRSLAGVNSGELFF.

Only a few counts were recorded for this clone. The V and J genes are TRBV5-1 and TRBJ1-1, with 8 bases lining up with TRBD1. CDR3 length: 16 residues. J gave up 3 bases and V 2 bases, and 9 bases lay outside the gene matches. Germline values: CDR1 SGHRS, CDR2 YFSETQ. This chain's CDR3 is CASSFSGGVGDTEAFF. In nucleotides, the CDR3 is TGCGCCAGCAGCTTTTCAGGGGGCGTGGGGGACACTGAAGCTTTCTTT.

This clone came up once. V usage is TRBV7-2 and J usage is TRBJ1-1, with D possibly being TRBD1 (5 bases). Looked up from germline, CDR1 is SGHTA and CDR2 is FQGNSA. The CDR3 has 14 amino acids. V was cut by 6 bases and J by 5 bases, with 16 bases left in between. The CDR3 sequence: CASSSHQGGTEAFF. The CDR3 DNA follows: TGTGCCAGCAGTTCCCACCAGGGAGGAACTGAAGCTTTCTTT.

As regards this clone: This same CDR3 is encoded by further DNA sequences in the sample. The genes are TRBV18 and TRBJ1-5; maybe TRBD1 (5 bases). Trimming removed 2 bases at V and 5 bases at J, with 7 bases between. Germline CDR1 and CDR2: KGHSH and LQKENI. The length of the CDR3 is 13 residues. Here the CDR3 reads CASSPAGDQPQHF. The CDR3, as DNA: TGTGCCAGCTCACCAGCGGGGGATCAGCCCCAGCATTTT.

The rearrangement uses TRBV7-2 and TRBJ2-3; TRBD2 agrees at 7 bases. Germline V gene lookup returns CDR1 SGHTA and CDR2 FQGNSA. This CDR3 region has 16 residues. The ends lost 2 bases at V and 1 base at J; junction bases unmatched: 6. The CDR3 loop reads CASSLSSGTGTDTQYF. CDR3 in DNA: TGTGCCAGCAGCTTATCGAGCGGGACGGGCACAGATACGCAGTATTTT.

This clone has only a few counts. The chain uses TRBV14 and TRBJ2-3; 7 bases map to TRBD2. The germline gives CDR1 SGHDN, CDR2 FVKESK. J was trimmed by 0 bases and V by 1 base; bases with no gene match: 4. The CDR3 extends over 16 amino acids. For the CDR3, the DNA is TGTGCCAGCAGCCAAGCTAGCGGTACGAGCACAGATACGCAGTATTTT. It specifies CASSQASGTSTDTQYF. The full variable domain, in which reference TRBV14 and TRBJ2-3 provide the parts outside the CDR3, is EAGVTQFPSHSVIEKGQTVTLRCDPISGHDNLYWYRRVMGKEIKFLLHFVKESKQDESGMPNNRFLAERTGGTYSTLKVQPAELEDSGVYFCASSQASGTSTDTQYFGPGTRLTVL.

The chain combines TRBV7-2 with TRBJ1-1; a weak D match, TRBD1 (6 bases). This CDR3 spans 15 amino acids. The germline V gene has CDR1 SGHTA and CDR2 FQGNSA. V was pared by 2 bases and J by 0 bases, with 10 bases between. CDR3 in amino acids: CASSLKDSLNTEAFF. The CDR3 bases are TGTGCCAGCAGCTTAAAGGACAGTCTGAACACTGAAGCTTTCTTT. Full variable domain (missing parts from reference TRBV7-2 and TRBJ1-1): GAGVSQSPSNKVTEKGKDVELRCDPISGHTALYWYRQSLGQGLEFLIYFQGNSAPDKSGLPSDRFSAERTGGSVSTLTIQRTQQEDSAVYLCASSLKDSLNTEAFFGQGTRLTVV.

In this sample, this clone turned up a few times. The chain combines TRBV10-1 with TRBJ1-1, with D possibly TRBD1 on 5 matching bases. This CDR3 spans 13 amino acids. The germline CDR1 and CDR2 sequences are WNHNN and SYGVQD (reference sequence). The ends were cut back, 6 bases at V and 2 bases at J, with 10 bases in the middle. CDR3 protein: CASRRGRNTEAFF. The CDR3 region has the DNA TGCGCCAGCAGACGGGGACGTAACACTGAAGCTTTCTTT.

The V and J genes are TRBV4-1 and TRBJ2-1; D not resolved. Germline lookup yields CDR1 MGHRA and CDR2 YSYEKL. The CDR3 consists of 12 residues. V was clipped by 5 bases and J by 4 bases, with 6 bases between them. Written as DNA, the CDR3 is TGCGCCAGCAGCGGGGTGTACAATGAGCAGTTCTTC. It is translated as CASSGVYNEQFF.

The chain combines TRBV6-1 with TRBJ1-1, with unresolved D. This CDR3 spans 13 amino acids. The V end lost 6 bases, the J end lost 2 bases, and 10 bases lay between the germline ends. Germline values: CDR1 MNHNS, CDR2 SASEGT. CDR3 residues: CASRARTNTEAFF. The CDR3 DNA follows: TGTGCCAGCAGAGCCAGAACCAACACTGAAGCTTTCTTT.

The chain recombines TRBV19 with TRBJ1-6; a weak D match, TRBD1 (5 bases). This CDR3 has 14 residues. Germline V gives CDR1 LNHDA, CDR2 SQIVND (reference sequence). V was cut by 9 bases and J by 2 bases, with 11 bases left in between. The DNA of the CDR3 is TGTGCCAGCAGAGGGGTTACCTATAATTCACCCCTCCACTTT. This encodes CASRGVTYNSPLHF.

The genes are TRBV7-2 and TRBJ1-1; TRBD1 aligns across 11 bases. V lost 4 bases and J lost 4; bases outside the gene matches: 8. This CDR3 region has 16 residues. CDR1 SGHTA and CDR2 FQGNSA come from the germline V gene. The CDR3 nucleotides are TGTGCCAGCAGCTCTTGGACAGGGGGCGCGTCCACTGAAGCTTTCTTT. This translates into CASSSWTGGASTEAFF.

The V call is TRBV27, the J call TRBJ1-1, with unresolved D. This CDR3 is built from 14 residues. Per germline, CDR1 MNHEY and CDR2 SMNVEV (reference sequence). The V end was cut by 3 bases, the J end by 5 bases, with 13 bases between. The chain's CDR3 is CASSLDWGDTEAFF. CDR3 nucleotide sequence: TGTGCCAGCAGTTTGGATTGGGGAGATACTGAAGCTTTCTTT.

This clone came up a few times. This rearrangement joins TRBV27 to TRBJ1-1; D is unresolved. The CDR3 is 13 amino acids. CDR1 is MNHEY and CDR2 is SMNVEV in the germline V gene (reference sequence). V lost 8 bases, J lost 3 bases, and 13 bases lay in between. The CDR3 nucleotides are TGTGCCAGCCGAGAACGGAGAGACACTGAAGCTTTCTTT. Translation gives CASRERRDTEAFF.

The genes are TRBV6-5 and TRBJ2-1; D is undetermined. V lost 0 bases to trimming and J lost 4 bases, with 10 bases between them. The CDR3 length is 15 residues. Germline V gives CDR1 MNHEY, CDR2 SVGAGI. CDR3 DNA: TGTGCCAGCAGTTACTCAGGCGAAGGATACAATGAGCAGTTCTTC. This translates into CASSYSGEGYNEQFF.

The CDR3 loop reads CSVGAVREREQYF. For the CDR3, the DNA is TGCAGCGTTGGGGCGGTGCGGGAACGCGAGCAGTACTTC. The chain combines TRBV29-1 with TRBJ2-7, with D tentatively TRBD2 (6 bases). Germline CDR1 is SQVTM and CDR2 is ANQGSEA. V dropped 4 bases and J dropped 6 bases, with 16 bases sitting between them. The CDR3 length is 13 residues.

The chain is built from TRBV5-1 and TRBJ2-1; D gene uncertain. Germline CDR1 is SGHRS and CDR2 is YFSETQ. The CDR3 is made up of 11 amino acids. V shed 1 base and J shed 10 bases, with 6 bases lying between them. The CDR3 region is CASSLSGEQFF. CDR3 DNA: TGCGCCAGCAGCTTGTCCGGCGAGCAGTTCTTC.

CDR3 coding DNA: TGTGCCAGCAGCCGGACGTACCAAGAGACCCAGTACTTC. Its protein is CASSRTYQETQYF. The chain carries TRBV7-8 and TRBJ2-5; no firm D call. In germline, CDR1 is SGHVS, CDR2 FQNEAQ. The V and J ends lost 5 bases and 0 bases respectively, with 7 bases between them. CDR3 length equals 13 residues.

The chain carries TRBV7-9 and TRBJ2-7; D not resolved. CDR1 is SEHNR and CDR2 is FQNEAQ in the germline V gene (reference sequence). The CDR3 loop spans 13 amino acids. Trimming stripped 1 base from V and 3 bases from J, with 7 bases between. As DNA, the CDR3 is TGTGCCAGCAGCTTAGAGGGCGGCTACGAGCAGTACTTC. Residues: CASSLEGGYEQYF.

The chain recombines TRBV2 with TRBJ2-6; no definite D call. Germline loops: CDR1 SNHLY, CDR2 FYNNEI. The germline V and J ends were trimmed by 3 bases and 1 base, with 10 bases remaining between them. This CDR3 region has 16 residues. CDR3 amino acids: CASSDLISSGANVLTF. CDR3 DNA: TGTGCCAGCAGTGATTTGATAAGTTCTGGGGCCAACGTCCTGACTTTC.